A selection of T cell receptor beta chains follows, all from one sample in a study of blood T cell repertoires in COVID-19. Assay used: immunoSEQ multiplex PCR; TCRdb lists only in-frame clones, some missing. The table lists more than 200,000 clones, approximately 90% of them singletons. The sample comprised peripheral blood. The receptors were sampled from a woman in her forties or fifties with COVID-19, enrolled during active disease. Each CDR3 is given with its conserved first and last residue. D genes are given only for firm matches. Not all rows give a size; the values are once, few, many and, for expanded clones, a class.

TRBD2 | . | TRBJ2-5 | TRBV5-4 | CASSLDRGGPKETQYF | TGTGCCAGCAGCTTGGACCGCGGGGGGCCGAAAGAGACCCAGTACTTC
. | once | TRBJ1-5 | TRBV27 | CASSLSFGANQPQHF | TGTGCCAGCAGTTTGTCGTTTGGGGCAAATCAGCCCCAGCATTTT
TRBD2 | . | TRBJ2-2 | TRBV15 | CATSKRPSGGPANTGELFF | TGTGCCACCAGCAAACGGCCTAGCGGGGGCCCCGCGAACACCGGGGAGCTGTTTTTT
TRBD2 | . | TRBJ2-2 | TRBV4-1 | CASSHFTSGGAYGELFF | TGCGCCAGCAGCCATTTTACTAGCGGGGGGGCGTACGGGGAGCTGTTTTTT
. | . | TRBJ1-1 | TRBV5-5 | CASSVGLEAFF | TGTGCCAGCAGCGTGGGACTTGAAGCTTTCTTT
. | . | TRBJ2-5 | TRBV29-1 | CSVNQGGQYF | TGCAGCGTTAACCAGGGCGGCCAGTACTTC
TRBD1 | once | TRBJ2-2 | TRBV6-5 | CATWKDRDTGELFF | TGTGCCACCTGGAAGGACAGGGACACCGGGGAGCTGTTTTTT
TRBD1 | once | TRBJ2-3 | TRBV24-1 | CATSESGQVLPWDTQYF | TGTGCCACCAGTGAATCGGGACAGGTATTACCATGGGATACGCAGTATTTT
TRBD1 | . | TRBJ1-2 | TRBV12-3/TRBV12-4 | CASSRQGNYGYTF | TGTGCCAGCAGTCGACAGGGTAACTATGGCTACACCTTC
. | . | TRBJ2-5 | TRBV12-3/TRBV12-4 | CASSNRDETQYF | TGTGCCAGCAGCAACAGGGATGAGACCCAGTACTTC
. | . | TRBJ2-7 | TRBV4-3 | CASSLLLGGPTSYEQYF | TGCGCCAGCAGCCTTCTTCTCGGGGGACCCACCTCCTACGAGCAGTACTTC
TRBD1 | once | TRBJ2-7 | TRBV12-5 | CASRTGDRGYEQYF | TGTGCTTCACGAACCGGGGACAGGGGCTACGAGCAGTACTTC
. | few | TRBJ2-7 | TRBV7-9 | CASSFWTGTQGGEQYF | TGTGCCAGCAGCTTCTGGACAGGAACCCAGGGGGGCGAGCAGTACTTC
. | . | TRBJ2-5 | TRBV2 | CASSEGAGPAETQYF | TGTGCCAGCAGTGAAGGGGCAGGGCCAGCCGAGACCCAGTACTTC
TRBD1 | . | TRBJ2-3 | TRBV19 | CASSRQGGTDTQYF | TGTGCCAGTAGTAGACAGGGAGGCACAGATACGCAGTATTTT
TRBD1 | once | TRBJ1-1 | TRBV28 | CASSPIDRENTEAFF | TGTGCCAGCAGTCCAATTGACAGGGAGAACACTGAAGCTTTCTTT
. | . | TRBJ2-2 | TRBV24-1 | CATSDTVGGELFF | TGTGCCACCAGTGACACAGTTGGCGGGGAGCTGTTTTTT
. | . | TRBJ2-6 | TRBV5-5 | CASSLNSSPPSGANVLTF | TGTGCCAGCAGCTTGAACAGCAGCCCCCCCTCTGGGGCCAACGTCCTGACTTTC
. | . | TRBJ2-5 | TRBV10-3 | CAISKQGSETQYF | TGTGCCATCAGTAAACAGGGTTCCGAGACCCAGTACTTC
. | . | TRBJ2-6 | TRBV19 | CASSPLSGANVLTF | TGTGCCAGTAGTCCCCTTTCTGGGGCCAACGTCCTGACTTTC
TRBD1 | . | TRBJ2-2 | TRBV13 | CASSRGTGRIIGELFF | TGTGCCAGCAGCCGAGGGACAGGGAGGATTATCGGGGAGCTGTTTTTT
. | . | TRBJ1-2 | TRBV28 | CASSLGRNYGYTF | TGTGCCAGCAGTTTAGGGCGTAACTATGGCTACACCTTC
. | . | TRBJ2-1 | TRBV19 | CASSISTAYNEQFF | TGTGCCAGTAGTATATCGACAGCCTACAATGAGCAGTTCTTC
. | . | TRBJ1-2 | TRBV3-1/TRBV3-2 | CASSLHSGYTF | TGTGCCAGCAGCCTCCACTCTGGCTACACCTTC